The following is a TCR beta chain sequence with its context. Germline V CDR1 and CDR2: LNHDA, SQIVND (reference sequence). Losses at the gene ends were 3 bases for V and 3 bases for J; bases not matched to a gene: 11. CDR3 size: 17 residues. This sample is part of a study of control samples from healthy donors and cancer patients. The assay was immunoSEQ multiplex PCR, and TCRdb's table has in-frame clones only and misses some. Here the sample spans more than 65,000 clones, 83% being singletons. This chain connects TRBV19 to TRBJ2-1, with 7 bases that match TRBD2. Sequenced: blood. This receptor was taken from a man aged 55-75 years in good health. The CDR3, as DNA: TGTGCCAGTAGTATTGGGGGGGTCTCGAGAGACTACAATGAGCAGTTCTTC. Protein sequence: CASSIGGVSRDYNEQFF.